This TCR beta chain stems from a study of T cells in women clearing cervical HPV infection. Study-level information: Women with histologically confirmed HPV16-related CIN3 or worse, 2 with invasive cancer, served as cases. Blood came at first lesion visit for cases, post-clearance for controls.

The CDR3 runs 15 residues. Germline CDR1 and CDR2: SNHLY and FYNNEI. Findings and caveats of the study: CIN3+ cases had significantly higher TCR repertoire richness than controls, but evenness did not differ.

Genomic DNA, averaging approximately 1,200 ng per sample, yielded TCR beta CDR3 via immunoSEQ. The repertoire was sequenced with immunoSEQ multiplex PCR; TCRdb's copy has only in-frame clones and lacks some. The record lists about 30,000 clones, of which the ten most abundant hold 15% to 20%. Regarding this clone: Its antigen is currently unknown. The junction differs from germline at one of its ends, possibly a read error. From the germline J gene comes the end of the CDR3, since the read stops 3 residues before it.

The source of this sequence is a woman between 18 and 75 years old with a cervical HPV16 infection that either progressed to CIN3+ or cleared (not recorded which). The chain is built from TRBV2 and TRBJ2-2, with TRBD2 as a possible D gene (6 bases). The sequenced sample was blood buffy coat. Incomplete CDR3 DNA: TGTGCCAGCAGCCGGGACCGAACGAACACCGGGGGG. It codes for CASSRDRTNTGG. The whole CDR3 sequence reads CASSRDRTNTGGLFF.